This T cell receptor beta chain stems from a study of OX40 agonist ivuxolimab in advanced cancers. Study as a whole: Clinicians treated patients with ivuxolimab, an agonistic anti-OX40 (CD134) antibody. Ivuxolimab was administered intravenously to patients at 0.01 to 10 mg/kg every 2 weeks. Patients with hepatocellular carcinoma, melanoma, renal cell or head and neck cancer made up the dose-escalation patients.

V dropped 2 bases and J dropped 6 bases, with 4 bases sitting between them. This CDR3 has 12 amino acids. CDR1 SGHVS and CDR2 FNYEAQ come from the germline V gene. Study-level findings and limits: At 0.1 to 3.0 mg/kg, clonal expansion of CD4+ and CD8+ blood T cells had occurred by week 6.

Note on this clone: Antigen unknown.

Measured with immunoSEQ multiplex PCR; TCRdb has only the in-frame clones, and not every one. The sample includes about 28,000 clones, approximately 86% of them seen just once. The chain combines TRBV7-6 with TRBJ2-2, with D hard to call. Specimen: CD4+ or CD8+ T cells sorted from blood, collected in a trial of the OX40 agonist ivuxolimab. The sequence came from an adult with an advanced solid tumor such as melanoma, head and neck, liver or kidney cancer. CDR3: CASSLYSGELFF. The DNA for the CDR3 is TGTGCCAGCAGCTTATATTCCGGGGAGCTGTTTTTT. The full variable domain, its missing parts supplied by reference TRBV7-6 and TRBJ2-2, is GAGVSQSPRYKVTKRGQDVALRCDPISGHVSLYWYRQALGQGPEFLTYFNYEAQQDKSGLPNDRFSAERPEGSISTLTIQRTEQRDSAMYRCASSLYSGELFFGEGSRLTVL.